This TCR beta chain was documented in a study of T cell clones after liver transplantation. Looking at the study overall: Post-transplant blood was tracked for graft-donor-reactive T cell clones identified in a pre-transplant mixed lymphocyte reaction.

The V end lost 5 bases, the J end lost 10 bases, and 9 bases lay between the germline ends. The CDR3 covers 10 residues. Germline CDR1 DFQATT, CDR2 SNEGSKA (reference sequence). Clones were sequenced by immunoSEQ multiplex PCR, and TCRdb holds only the in-frame ones, with some missing. The sample comprises more than 75,000 clones, roughly 80% of which are singletons, and more than 0.45% rests with the top ten. The material sequenced was CD4+ T cells from blood, taken approximately 3.5 years after liver transplant. The genes are TRBV20-1 and TRBJ2-1; D remains ambiguous. The source is a human patient who received a liver transplant. Some T cells could come from the graft donor. CDR3 sequence (DNA): TGCAGTGCTGAAAGGCTCGAGCAGTTCTTC. This gives the protein CSAERLEQFF.